This T cell receptor beta chain was sequenced for a study of blood T cell repertoires in COVID-19. As for the study in general: T cells, B-cell-depleted T cells, or PBMCs provided the cDNA or gDNA that served as material.

CDR3 length: 13 amino acids. The V end was cut by 3 bases, the J end by 5 bases, with 10 bases between. CDR1 is LNHDA, CDR2 SQIVND, per germline (reference sequence). In the original analysis: Estimation of nucleated cell counts relied on the amplification of reference gene primers. Libraries were prepared by immunoSEQ multiplex PCR; TCRdb keeps only in-frame clonotypes and omits some of them. D and trimming were read from the DNA, whereas the V and J calls and clone size are those reported in that table. The sample yields approximately 430,000 clones, 86% seen once. The sample was peripheral blood. V gene TRBV19 combines with J gene TRBJ1-2; D is ambiguous. The TCR sequence derives from a woman under 40 with active or convalescent COVID-19. Written as DNA, the CDR3 is TGTGCCAGTAGTATGCGCACAGCATATGGCTACACCTTC. This translates into CASSMRTAYGYTF.